The 11 T cell receptor beta chains given below trace back to one sample, sequenced in a study of shared T cell receptors in the human thymus (TCRdb year 2021). Library preparation employed the immunoSEQ multiplex PCR assay. TCRdb mirrors the immuneACCESS table, restricted to in-frame sequences. Some clones are absent from its copies; in checked studies, under half trace to an unresolved V gene, and the reason for the others is unknown. The table for this sample lists about 610,000 clones; 88% of them were counted only once. 0.0095% to 0.011% of the sample belongs to the ten largest clones. This same sample was also part of a study on human thymus T cells.

The sample was thymocytes. Receptors originate from a boy under two years old with a congenital heart defect. Donor details come from another sample of the same person, matched by shared clones.

The chain has TRBV5-1 and TRBJ2-3; 12 nucleotides agree with TRBD2. The J segment lost 2 bases and the V segment lost 1 base, leaving 11 bases of the junction unmatched. The CDR3 length is 19 residues. CDR1 SGHRS and CDR2 YFSETQ come from the germline V gene. The CDR3 bases are TGCGCCAGCAGCTTGCGTCCCCTAGCGGGAGGGAATCACACAGATACGCAGTATTTT. Protein product: CASSLRPLAGGNHTDTQYF.

This clone was observed once. This chain joins TRBV29-1 and TRBJ2-1; 8 bases line up with TRBD2. Looked up from germline, CDR1 is SQVTM and CDR2 is ANQGSEA. The V segment lost 3 bases and the J segment 1 base; nucleotides outside the gene matches: 2. This CDR3 comprises 14 residues. The CDR3 is CSVEREASYNEQFF. In DNA form, the CDR3 reads TGCAGCGTTGAGCGGGAGGCTTCCTACAATGAGCAGTTCTTC.

This chain connects TRBV7-2 to TRBJ1-1; a possible D gene is TRBD1 (6 bases). Trimming shortened V by 5 bases and J by 4 bases, and 14 bases separated the two germline ends. The CDR3 contains 14 residues. Germline CDR1 SGHTA, CDR2 FQGNSA. The CDR3 sequence: CASSHTGYLTEAFF. CDR3 nucleotides: TGTGCCAGCAGCCATACAGGGTATCTCACTGAAGCTTTCTTT.

V gene TRBV28 combines with J gene TRBJ1-1; 8 bases map to TRBD1. The CDR3 is 15 residues long. The trim removed 5 bases at V and 10 bases at J, leaving 15 bases unmatched. Germline V gene lookup returns CDR1 MDHEN and CDR2 SYDVKM. The DNA for the CDR3 is TGTGCCAGCAGTGAGCCCCAGGGGGCGGTAATATTAGCTTTCTTT. Protein: CASSEPQGAVILAFF.

The genes are TRBV7-9 and TRBJ2-7, with 10 bases lining up with TRBD2. Per germline, CDR1 SEHNR and CDR2 FQNEAQ (reference sequence). The CDR3 length is 16 residues. V lost 4 bases, J lost 3 bases, and 9 bases stayed unmatched. The CDR3 region is CASSSSGRGPSYEQYF. In nucleotides, the CDR3 is TGTGCCAGCAGCTCTAGCGGGAGAGGCCCGAGCTACGAGCAGTACTTC.

The chain is built from TRBV28 and TRBJ1-2; tentatively, D is TRBD1 (5 bases). Trimming took 3 bases from V and 5 from J, leaving 13 bases between them. The CDR3 has 14 amino acids. Germline V lookup: CDR1 MDHEN, CDR2 SYDVKM. This CDR3 is CASSFRGLGYGYTF. The CDR3 DNA follows: TGTGCCAGCAGTTTCCGGGGACTCGGGTATGGCTACACCTTC.

This clone was seen a single time. This chain uses TRBV4-3 with TRBJ2-7; 12 positions match TRBD2. CDR1 LGHNA and CDR2 YSLEER come from the germline V gene. The CDR3 length is 17 residues. With 2 bases clipped from V and 6 bases from J, the junction kept 11 bases outside the gene matches. CDR3 bases: TGCGCCAGCAGCCAACATGCGACTAGCGGGAGATTTCCCGAGCAGTACTTC. Translated: CASSQHATSGRFPEQYF.

The chain recombines TRBV5-1 with TRBJ2-1; 9 nucleotides align to TRBD2. There are 19 residues in the CDR3. The germline gives CDR1 SGHRS, CDR2 YFSETQ. V lost 0 bases, J lost 2 bases, and 12 bases stayed unmatched. This CDR3 reads CASSLALAGPGGTYNEQFF. CDR3 bases: TGCGCCAGCAGCTTGGCACTAGCGGGCCCTGGAGGGACCTACAATGAGCAGTTCTTC.

This sequence joins TRBV27 and TRBJ2-7; D not certain. Germline-derived CDR1 and CDR2 are MNHEY and SMNVEV (reference sequence). This CDR3 is built from 14 residues. V was trimmed by 10 bases and J by 5 bases, leaving 21 bases between them. The CDR3 DNA follows: TGTGCCACCCGACAAACACCAGTCGTCCACGAGCAGTACTTC. It specifies CATRQTPVVHEQYF.

The V call is TRBV7-2, the J call TRBJ2-7; 9 bases map to TRBD2. Germline CDR1 is SGHTA and CDR2 is FQGNSA. The junction had 9 bases not matched to a gene; V was cut back by 4 bases and J by 5 bases. The CDR3 length is 15 residues. The CDR3 region is CASSSISGSHHEQYF. CDR3 DNA: TGTGCCAGCAGCTCAATTAGCGGGAGTCACCACGAGCAGTACTTC.

This clone was picked up one time. V usage is TRBV15 and J usage is TRBJ2-2, with 8 bases matching TRBD1. The V gene's germline CDR1 is LNHNV and CDR2 YYDKDF (reference sequence). The CDR3 covers 14 residues. After removal of 9 bases from V and 4 bases from J, the junction contained 7 bases not matched to a gene. For the CDR3, the DNA is TGTGCCACGGGCGTCGACAGGGGCACCGGGGAGCTGTTTTTT. Amino acids: CATGVDRGTGELFF.